This T cell receptor beta chain was sequenced during a study of T cells in Graves' hyperthyroidism and ophthalmopathy. The CDR3 spans 14 residues. CDR1 and CDR2 (germline): SGDLS, YYNGEE. V was clipped by 0 bases and J by 6 bases, with 12 bases between them. General study results and limits: A 13 V-J signature model discriminated ophthalmopathy versus stable hyperthyroidism. Ophthalmopathy was identified by the model a median approximately 6.4 months ahead of onset.

Amplified TCR beta CDR3 regions derived from RNA transcripts. HTBI primers were used for first-round RT-PCR of the TCR CDR3. From the multiplex PCR reads, TCRdb called clonotypes with MiXCR, one entry per CDR3 protein. The table records fewer than 200,000 distinct CDR3 sequences, over 15% of them present only once. Many counts were recorded for this clonotype. Its target is not known. The study based diagnoses on clinical symptoms, serum thyroxine and TRAb, thyroid ultrasound and orbital computed tomography. The chain recombines TRBV9 with TRBJ1-2; no reliable D call. The sequenced sample consisted of blood. The receptor was derived from a woman aged 45-60 years with Graves' hyperthyroidism. CDR3 nucleotides: TGTGCCAGCAGCGTAGGAAGGTTAGGCGATGGCTACACCTTC. This gives the protein CASSVGRLGDGYTF.